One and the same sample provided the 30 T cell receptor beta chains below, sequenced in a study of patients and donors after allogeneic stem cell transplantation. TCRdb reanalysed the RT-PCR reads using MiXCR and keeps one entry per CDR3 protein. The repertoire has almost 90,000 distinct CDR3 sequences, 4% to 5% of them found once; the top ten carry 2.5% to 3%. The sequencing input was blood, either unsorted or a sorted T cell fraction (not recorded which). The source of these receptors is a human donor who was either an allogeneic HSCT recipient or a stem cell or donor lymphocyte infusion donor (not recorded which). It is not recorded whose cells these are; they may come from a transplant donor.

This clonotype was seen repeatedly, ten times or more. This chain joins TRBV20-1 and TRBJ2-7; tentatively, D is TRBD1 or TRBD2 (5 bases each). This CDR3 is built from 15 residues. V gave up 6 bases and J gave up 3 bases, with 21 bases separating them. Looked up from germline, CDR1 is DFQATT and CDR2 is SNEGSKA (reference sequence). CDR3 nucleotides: TGCAGTGCCCTTCGTCGTTGGGACCTGGACTACGAGCAGTACTTC. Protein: CSALRRWDLDYEQYF.

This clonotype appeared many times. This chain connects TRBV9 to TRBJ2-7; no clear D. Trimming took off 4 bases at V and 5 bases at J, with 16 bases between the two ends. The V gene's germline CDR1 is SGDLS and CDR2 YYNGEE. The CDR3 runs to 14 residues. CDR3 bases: TGTGCCAGCAGCCCAATAGGGCTAGTCCACGAGCAGTACTTC. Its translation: CASSPIGLVHEQYF.

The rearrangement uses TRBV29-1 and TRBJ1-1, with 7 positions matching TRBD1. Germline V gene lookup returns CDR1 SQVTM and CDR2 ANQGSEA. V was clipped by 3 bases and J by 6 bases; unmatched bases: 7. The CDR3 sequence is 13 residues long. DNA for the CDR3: TGCAGCGTTGATAGGGACAGTGGTCCTGAAGCTTTCTTT. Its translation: CSVDRDSGPEAFF.

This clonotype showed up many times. This CDR3 reads CASSSLGGTNEKLFF. The CDR3 coding sequence is TGCGCCAGCAGCTCCCTAGGTGGCACTAATGAAAAACTGTTTTTT. This rearrangement joins TRBV5-1 to TRBJ1-4; no clear D gene. The CDR3 sequence is 15 residues long. CDR1 SGHRS and CDR2 YFSETQ come from the germline V gene. Trimming removed 3 bases at V and 2 bases at J, with 11 bases between.

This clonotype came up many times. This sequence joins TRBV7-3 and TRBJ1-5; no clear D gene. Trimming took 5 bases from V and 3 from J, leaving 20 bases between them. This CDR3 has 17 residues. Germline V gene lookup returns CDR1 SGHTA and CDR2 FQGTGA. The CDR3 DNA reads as TGTGCCAGCAGCCTCAGAGGGCAAACAGTTCACAATCAGCCCCAGCATTTT. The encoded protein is CASSLRGQTVHNQPQHF.

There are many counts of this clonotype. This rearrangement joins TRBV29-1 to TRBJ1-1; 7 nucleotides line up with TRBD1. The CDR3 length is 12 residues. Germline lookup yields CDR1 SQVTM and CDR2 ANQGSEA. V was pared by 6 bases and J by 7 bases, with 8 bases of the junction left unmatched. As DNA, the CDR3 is TGCAGCGTCCTGGGTGACAGGGATGAAGCTTTCTTT. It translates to CSVLGDRDEAFF.

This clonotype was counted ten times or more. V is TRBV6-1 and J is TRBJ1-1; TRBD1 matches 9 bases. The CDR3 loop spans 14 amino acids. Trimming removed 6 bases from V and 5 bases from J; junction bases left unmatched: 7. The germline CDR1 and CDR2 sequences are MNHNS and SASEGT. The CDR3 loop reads CASSPTGGKTEAFF. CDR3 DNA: TGTGCCAGCAGCCCCACAGGGGGCAAAACTGAAGCTTTCTTT.

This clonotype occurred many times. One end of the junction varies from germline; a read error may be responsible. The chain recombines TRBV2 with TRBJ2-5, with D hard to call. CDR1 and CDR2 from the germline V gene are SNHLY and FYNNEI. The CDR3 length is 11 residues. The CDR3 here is CASSEGETQYF. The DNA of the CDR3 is TGTGCCAGCAGCGAAGGAGAGACCCAGTACTTC.

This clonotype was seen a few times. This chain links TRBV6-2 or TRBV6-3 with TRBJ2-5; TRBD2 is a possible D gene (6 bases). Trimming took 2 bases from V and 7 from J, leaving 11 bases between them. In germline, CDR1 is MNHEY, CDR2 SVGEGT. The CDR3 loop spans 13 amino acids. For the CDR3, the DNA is TGTGCCAGCAGTTACGGGACTCAATGGACCCAGTACTTC. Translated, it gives CASSYGTQWTQYF.

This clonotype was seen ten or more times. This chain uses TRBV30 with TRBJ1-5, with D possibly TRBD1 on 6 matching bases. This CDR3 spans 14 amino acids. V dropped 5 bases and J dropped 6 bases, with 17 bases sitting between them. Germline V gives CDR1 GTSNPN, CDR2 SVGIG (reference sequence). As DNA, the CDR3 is TGTGCCTGGGGGAAGGGGGGTTTGGGTCAGCCCCAGCATTTT. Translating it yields CAWGKGGLGQPQHF.

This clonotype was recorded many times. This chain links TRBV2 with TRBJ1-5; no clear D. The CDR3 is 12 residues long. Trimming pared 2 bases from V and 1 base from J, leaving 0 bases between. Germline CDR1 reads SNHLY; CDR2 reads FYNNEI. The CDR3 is CASSESNQPQHF. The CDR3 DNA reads TGTGCCAGCAGTGAAAGCAATCAGCCCCAGCATTTT.

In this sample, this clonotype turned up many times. CDR3 nucleotides: TGTGCCAGCAGTTTAGGACAGGGGGTCACCGGGGAGCTGTTTTTT. Translating it yields CASSLGQGVTGELFF. The chain joins TRBV28 to TRBJ2-2; 10 bases match TRBD1. The CDR3 totals 15 residues. The junction had 1 base not matched to a gene; V was cut back by 2 bases and J by 4 bases. Germline lookup yields CDR1 MDHEN and CDR2 SYDVKM.

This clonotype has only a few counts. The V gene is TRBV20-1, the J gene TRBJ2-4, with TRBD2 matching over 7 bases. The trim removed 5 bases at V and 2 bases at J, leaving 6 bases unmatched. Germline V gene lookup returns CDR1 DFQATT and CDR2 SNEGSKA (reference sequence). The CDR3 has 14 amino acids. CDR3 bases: TGCAGTGCTTCCCGGGACTACTCCAAAAACATTCAGTACTTC. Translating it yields CSASRDYSKNIQYF.

The CDR3: CASSVVDEQFF. As DNA, the CDR3 is TGCGCCAGCAGTGTAGTGGATGAGCAGTTCTTC. The V gene is TRBV10-2, the J gene TRBJ2-1; D is ambiguous. CDR1 is WSHSY and CDR2 is SAAADI in the germline V gene. The V and J ends lost 4 bases and 8 bases respectively, with 6 bases between them. CDR3 length: 11 amino acids.

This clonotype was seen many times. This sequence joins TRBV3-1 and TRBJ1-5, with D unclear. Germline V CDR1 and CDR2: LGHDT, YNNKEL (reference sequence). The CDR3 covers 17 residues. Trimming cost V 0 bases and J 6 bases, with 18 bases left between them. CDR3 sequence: CASSQELNSPSAQPQHF. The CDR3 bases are TGTGCCAGCAGCCAAGAGCTTAACTCCCCCAGTGCTCAGCCCCAGCATTTT.

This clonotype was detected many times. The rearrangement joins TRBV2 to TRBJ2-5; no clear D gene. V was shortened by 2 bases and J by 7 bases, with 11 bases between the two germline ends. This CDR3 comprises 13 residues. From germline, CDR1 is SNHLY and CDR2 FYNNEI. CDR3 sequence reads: CASSEWPLRTQYF. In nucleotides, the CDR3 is TGTGCCAGCAGTGAATGGCCGTTGAGGACCCAGTACTTC. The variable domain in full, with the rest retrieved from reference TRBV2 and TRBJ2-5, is EPEVTQTPSHQVTQMGQEVILRCVPISNHLYFYWYRQILGQKVEFLVSFYNNEISEKSEIFDDQFSVERPDGSNFTLKIRSTKLEDSAMYFCASSEWPLRTQYFGPGTRLLVL.

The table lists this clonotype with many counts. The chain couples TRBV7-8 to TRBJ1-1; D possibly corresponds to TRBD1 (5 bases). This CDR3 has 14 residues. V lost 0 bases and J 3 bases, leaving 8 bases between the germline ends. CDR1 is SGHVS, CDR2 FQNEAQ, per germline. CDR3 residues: CASSLAGGYTEAFF. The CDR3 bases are TGTGCCAGCAGCTTAGCGGGGGGATACACTGAAGCTTTCTTT.

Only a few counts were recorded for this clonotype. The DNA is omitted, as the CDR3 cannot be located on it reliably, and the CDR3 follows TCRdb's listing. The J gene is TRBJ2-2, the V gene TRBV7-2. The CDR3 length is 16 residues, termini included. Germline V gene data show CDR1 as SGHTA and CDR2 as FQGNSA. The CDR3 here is CASSLADRPAPGSCFF.

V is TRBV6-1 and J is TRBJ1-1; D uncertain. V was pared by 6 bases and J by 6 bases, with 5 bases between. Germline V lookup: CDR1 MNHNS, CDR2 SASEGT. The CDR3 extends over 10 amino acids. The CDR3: CASRWAEAFF. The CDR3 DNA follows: TGTGCCAGCAGATGGGCTGAAGCTTTCTTT.

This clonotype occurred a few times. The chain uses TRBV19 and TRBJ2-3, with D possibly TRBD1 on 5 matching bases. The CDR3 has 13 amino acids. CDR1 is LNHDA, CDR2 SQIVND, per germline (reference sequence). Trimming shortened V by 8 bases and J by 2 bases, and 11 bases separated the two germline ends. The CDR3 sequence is CASSPRDTDTQYF. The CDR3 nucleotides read TGTGCCAGTTCCCCCAGGGACACAGATACGCAGTATTTT.

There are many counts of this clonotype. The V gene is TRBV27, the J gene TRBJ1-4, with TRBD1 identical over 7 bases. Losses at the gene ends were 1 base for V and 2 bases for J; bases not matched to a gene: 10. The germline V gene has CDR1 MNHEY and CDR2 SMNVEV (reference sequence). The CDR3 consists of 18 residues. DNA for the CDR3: TGTGCCAGCAGTTTATTACCGGGTGGGGGACAGACTAATGAAAAACTGTTTTTT. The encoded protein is CASSLLPGGGQTNEKLFF.

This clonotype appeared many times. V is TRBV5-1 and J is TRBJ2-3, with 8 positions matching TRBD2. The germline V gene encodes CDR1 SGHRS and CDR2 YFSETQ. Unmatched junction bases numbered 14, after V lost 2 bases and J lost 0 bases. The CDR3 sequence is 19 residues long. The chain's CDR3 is CASSFKDGRAPSSTDTQYF. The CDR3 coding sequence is TGCGCCAGCAGCTTTAAAGACGGGAGGGCCCCCTCTAGCACAGATACGCAGTATTTT.

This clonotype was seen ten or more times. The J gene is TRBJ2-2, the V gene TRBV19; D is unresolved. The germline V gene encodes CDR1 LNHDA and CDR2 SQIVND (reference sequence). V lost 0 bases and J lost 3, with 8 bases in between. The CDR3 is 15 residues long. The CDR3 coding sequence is TGTGCCAGTAGTATAGATGTAGGATACACCGGGGAGCTGTTTTTT. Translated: CASSIDVGYTGELFF.

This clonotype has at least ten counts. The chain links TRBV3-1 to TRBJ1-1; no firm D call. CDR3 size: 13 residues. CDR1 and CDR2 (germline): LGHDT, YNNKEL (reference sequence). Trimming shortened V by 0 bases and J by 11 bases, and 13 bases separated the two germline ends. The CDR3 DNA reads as TGTGCCAGCAGCCAAGATCTTTCCTCGGGGGCTTTCTTT. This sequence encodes CASSQDLSSGAFF.

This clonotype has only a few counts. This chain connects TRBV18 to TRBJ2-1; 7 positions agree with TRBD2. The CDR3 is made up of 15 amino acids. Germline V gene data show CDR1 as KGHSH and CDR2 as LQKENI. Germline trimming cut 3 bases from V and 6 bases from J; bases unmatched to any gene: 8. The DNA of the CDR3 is TGTGCCAGCTCACCCCGGCGGGAGCGTAGCAATGAGCAGTTCTTC. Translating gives CASSPRRERSNEQFF.

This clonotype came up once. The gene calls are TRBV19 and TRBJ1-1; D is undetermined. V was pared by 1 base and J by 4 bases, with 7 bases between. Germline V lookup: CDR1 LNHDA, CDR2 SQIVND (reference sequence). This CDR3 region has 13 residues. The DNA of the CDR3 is TGTGCCAGTAGTATAGCATGGGGCACTGAAGCTTTCTTT. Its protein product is CASSIAWGTEAFF.

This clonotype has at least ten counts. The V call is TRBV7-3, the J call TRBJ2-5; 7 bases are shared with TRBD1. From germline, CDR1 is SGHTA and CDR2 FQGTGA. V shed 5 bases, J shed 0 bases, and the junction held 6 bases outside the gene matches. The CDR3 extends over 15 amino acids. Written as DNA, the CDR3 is TGTGCCAGCAGCCCCGGGACAGCGAACCAAGAGACCCAGTACTTC. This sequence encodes CASSPGTANQETQYF.

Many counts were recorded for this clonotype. The CDR3 sequence is CAGARRDGADSYNEQFF. CDR3 coding DNA: TGTGCCGGCGCACGCAGGGACGGGGCCGACTCCTACAATGAGCAGTTCTTC. The chain couples TRBV19 to TRBJ2-1; possibly TRBD1 or TRBD2 for D (5 bases each). The V end was cut by 11 bases, the J end by 0 bases, with 23 bases between. This CDR3 spans 17 amino acids. Germline V gene sequence: CDR1 LNHDA, CDR2 SQIVND (reference sequence). Supplemented by reference TRBV19 and TRBJ2-1, the full variable domain reads DGGITQSPKYLFRKEGQNVTLSCEQNLNHDAMYWYRQDPGQGLRLIYYSQIVNDFQKGDIAEGYSVSREKKESFPLTVTSAQKNPTAFYLCAGARRDGADSYNEQFFGPGTRLTVL.

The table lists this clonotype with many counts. The CDR3 region is CASSASGASTDTQYF. For the CDR3, the DNA is TGTGCCAGTAGTGCTAGCGGGGCTAGCACAGATACGCAGTATTTT. The rearrangement uses TRBV19 and TRBJ2-3, with 9 bases that match TRBD2. Per the germline V gene, CDR1 is LNHDA and CDR2 is SQIVND (reference sequence). Germline trimming cut 5 bases from V and 0 bases from J; bases unmatched to any gene: 3. The CDR3 extends over 15 amino acids.

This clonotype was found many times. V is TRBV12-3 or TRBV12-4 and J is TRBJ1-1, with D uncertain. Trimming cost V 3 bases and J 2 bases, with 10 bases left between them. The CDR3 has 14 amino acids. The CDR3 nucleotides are TGTGCCAGCAGTTTGCAGTGGGCTAACACTGAAGCTTTCTTT. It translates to CASSLQWANTEAFF.